This TCR beta chain was retrieved from a study of T cell responses to AZD1222 COVID-19 vaccine. Whole-study results and caveats: The donor group comprised mostly white British people and more females; the analysis possibly underestimated clonal diversity.

Deletions cut 1 base from V and 8 bases from J, with 12 bases between. The CDR3 is 13 amino acids. The germline V gene encodes CDR1 LNHNV and CDR2 YYDKDF (reference sequence). Of note for this clone: Its cognate antigen is unknown.

The data were produced by immunoSEQ multiplex PCR, yet TCRdb's version contains in-frame clones alone and is incomplete. The table lists roughly 120,000 clones, 80% to 90% of them singletons. Sample: peripheral blood, taken on day 0 of MenACWY control vaccination. The sequence was obtained from an adult in good health. The chain has TRBV15 and TRBJ2-7; a possible D gene is TRBD1 (5 bases). CDR3 in amino acids: CATSRADKSKQYF. The CDR3 coding sequence is TGTGCCACCAGCAGAGCGGACAAGTCGAAGCAGTACTTC.